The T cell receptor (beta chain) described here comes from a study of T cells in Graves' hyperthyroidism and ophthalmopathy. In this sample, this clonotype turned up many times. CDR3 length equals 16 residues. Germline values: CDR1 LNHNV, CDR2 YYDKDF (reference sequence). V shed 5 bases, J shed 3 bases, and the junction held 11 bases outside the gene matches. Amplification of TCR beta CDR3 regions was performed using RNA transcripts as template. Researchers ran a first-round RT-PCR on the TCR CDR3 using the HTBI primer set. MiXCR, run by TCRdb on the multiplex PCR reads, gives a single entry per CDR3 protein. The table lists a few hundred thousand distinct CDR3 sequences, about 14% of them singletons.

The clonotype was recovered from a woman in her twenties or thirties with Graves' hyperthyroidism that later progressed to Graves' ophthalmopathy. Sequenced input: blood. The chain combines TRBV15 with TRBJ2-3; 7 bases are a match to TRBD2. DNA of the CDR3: TGTGCCACCAGCGACCCCAGCGCGGGAGTTACAGATACGCAGTATTTT. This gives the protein CATSDPSAGVTDTQYF. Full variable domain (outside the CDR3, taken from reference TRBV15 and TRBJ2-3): DAMVIQNPRYQVTQFGKPVTLSCSQTLNHNVMYWYQQKSSQAPKLLFHYYDKDFNNEADTPDNFQSRRPNTSFCFLDIRSPGLGDTAMYLCATSDPSAGVTDTQYFGPGTRLTVL.